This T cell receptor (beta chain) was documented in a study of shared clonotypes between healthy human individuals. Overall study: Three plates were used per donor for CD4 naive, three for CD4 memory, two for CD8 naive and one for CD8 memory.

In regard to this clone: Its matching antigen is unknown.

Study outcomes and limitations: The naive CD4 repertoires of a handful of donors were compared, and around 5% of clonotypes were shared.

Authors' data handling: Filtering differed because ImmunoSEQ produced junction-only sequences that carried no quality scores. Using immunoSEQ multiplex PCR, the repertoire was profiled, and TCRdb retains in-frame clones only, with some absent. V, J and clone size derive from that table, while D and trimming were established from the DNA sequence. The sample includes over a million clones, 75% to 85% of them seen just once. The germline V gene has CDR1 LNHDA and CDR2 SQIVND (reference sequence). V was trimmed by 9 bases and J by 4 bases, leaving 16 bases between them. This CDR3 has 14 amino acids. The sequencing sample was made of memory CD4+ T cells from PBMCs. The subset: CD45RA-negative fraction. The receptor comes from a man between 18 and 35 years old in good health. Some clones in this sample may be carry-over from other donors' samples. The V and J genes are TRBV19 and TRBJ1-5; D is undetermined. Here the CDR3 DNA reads TGTGCCAGCACCGACCGCAGGTCGAATCAGCCCCAGCATTTT. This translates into CASTDRRSNQPQHF.